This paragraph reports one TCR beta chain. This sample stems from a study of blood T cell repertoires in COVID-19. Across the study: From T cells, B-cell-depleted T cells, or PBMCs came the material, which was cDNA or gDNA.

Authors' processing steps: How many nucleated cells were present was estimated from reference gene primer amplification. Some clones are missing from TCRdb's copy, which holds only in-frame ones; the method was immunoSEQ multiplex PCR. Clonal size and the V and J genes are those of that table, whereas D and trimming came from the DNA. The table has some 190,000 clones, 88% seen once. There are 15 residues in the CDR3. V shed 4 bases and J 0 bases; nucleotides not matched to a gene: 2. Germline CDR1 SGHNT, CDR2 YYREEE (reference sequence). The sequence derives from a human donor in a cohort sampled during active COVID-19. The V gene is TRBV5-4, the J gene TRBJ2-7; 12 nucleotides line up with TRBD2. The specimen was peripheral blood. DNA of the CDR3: TGTGCCAGCAGCGCGACTAGCGGGAGCTCCTACGAGCAGTACTTC. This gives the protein CASSATSGSSYEQYF.